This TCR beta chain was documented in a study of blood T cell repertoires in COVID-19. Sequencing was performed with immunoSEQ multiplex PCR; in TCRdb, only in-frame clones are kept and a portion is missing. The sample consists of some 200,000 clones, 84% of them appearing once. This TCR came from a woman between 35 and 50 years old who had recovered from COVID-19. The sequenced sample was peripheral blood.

The CDR3 region has the DNA TGTGCCAGCAGCCAAGATCTAGCATCAGATACGCAGTATTTT. This translates into CASSQDLASDTQYF. The chain carries TRBV3-1 (or the pseudogene TRBV3-2) and TRBJ2-3; D is perhaps TRBD2 (5 bases). The germline V gene has CDR1 LGHDT and CDR2 YNNKEL (reference sequence). Trimming removed 0 bases at V and 4 bases at J, with 8 bases between. The CDR3 has 14 residues.